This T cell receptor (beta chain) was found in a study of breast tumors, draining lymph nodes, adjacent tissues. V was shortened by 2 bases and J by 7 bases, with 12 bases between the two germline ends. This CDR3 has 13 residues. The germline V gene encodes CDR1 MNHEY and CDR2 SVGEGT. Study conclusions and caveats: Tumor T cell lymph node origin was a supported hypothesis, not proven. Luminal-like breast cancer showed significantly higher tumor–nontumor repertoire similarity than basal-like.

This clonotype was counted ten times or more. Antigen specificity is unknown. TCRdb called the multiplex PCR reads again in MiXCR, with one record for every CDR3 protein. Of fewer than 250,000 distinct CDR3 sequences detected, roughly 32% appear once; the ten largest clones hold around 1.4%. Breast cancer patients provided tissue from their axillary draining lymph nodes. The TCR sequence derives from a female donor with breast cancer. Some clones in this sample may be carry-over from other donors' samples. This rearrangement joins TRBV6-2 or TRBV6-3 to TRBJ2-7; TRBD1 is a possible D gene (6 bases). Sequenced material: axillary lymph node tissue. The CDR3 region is CASSYRQVGEQYF. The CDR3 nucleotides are TGTGCCAGCAGTTACCGACAGGTCGGAGAGCAGTACTTC.